These T cell receptor beta chains were read from a single sample in a study of blood T cell repertoires in COVID-19. Measured with immunoSEQ multiplex PCR; TCRdb has only the in-frame clones, and not every one. The sample has 150,000 to 200,000 clones, roughly 75% seen once. Sequencing input: peripheral blood. These receptors originate from a man between 70 and 80 years old with active or convalescent COVID-19. The CDR3 runs from the conserved cysteine through the conserved F or W. The D gene is left open where the match is weak. Rows give clone size only sometimes, using once, few, many, or a class for an expanded clone.

V: TRBV15
D: -
J: TRBJ2-5
size: -
DNA: TGTGCCACCAGCTTCCAGTTGCAAGAGACCCAGTACTTC
CDR3: CATSFQLQETQYF

V: TRBV7-6
D: -
J: TRBJ1-1
size: -
DNA: TGTGCCAGCAGCTCCCAACTGGGGGGGTACACTGAAGCTTTCTTT
CDR3: CASSSQLGGYTEAFF

V: TRBV2
D: -
J: TRBJ1-1
size: -
DNA: TGTGCCAGCAGTGACGGGACGGCAGGGGAATACACTGAAGCTTTCTTT
CDR3: CASSDGTAGEYTEAFF

V: TRBV3-1/TRBV3-2
D: -
J: TRBJ1-2
size: once
DNA: TGTGCCAGCAGCCAAGATCATCCAGGGGCGGGCTATGGCTACACCTTC
CDR3: CASSQDHPGAGYGYTF

V: TRBV6-5
D: -
J: TRBJ1-5
size: -
DNA: TGTGCCAGCAGTCAGGGCAATCAGCCCCAGCATTTT
CDR3: CASSQGNQPQHF

V: TRBV2
D: TRBD1
J: TRBJ2-7
size: -
DNA: TGTGCCAGTCGGGACAGGGGCTACGAGCAGTACTTC
CDR3: CASRDRGYEQYF

V: TRBV7-2
D: -
J: TRBJ2-1
size: -
DNA: TGTGCCAGCAGCAGGAGCTCCTACAATGAGCAGTTCTTC
CDR3: CASSRSSYNEQFF

V: TRBV29-1
D: -
J: TRBJ2-3
size: -
DNA: TGCAGCGTTGAGTCCCTGAGAGATACGCAGTATTTT
CDR3: CSVESLRDTQYF

V: TRBV29-1
D: -
J: TRBJ2-3
size: -
DNA: TGCAGCGTTGAAGGTCAGGGTAAAGATACGCAGTATTTT
CDR3: CSVEGQGKDTQYF

V: TRBV4-1
D: -
J: TRBJ1-2
size: -
DNA: TGCGCCAGCAGCCAAGATAACAGTTTCTTCTATGGCTACACCTTC
CDR3: CASSQDNSFFYGYTF

V: TRBV5-1
D: -
J: TRBJ2-3
size: -
DNA: TGCGCCAGCAGCTTGGCCGCATTCGGGAGCACAGATACGCAGTATTTT
CDR3: CASSLAAFGSTDTQYF

V: TRBV7-2
D: -
J: TRBJ1-2
size: -
DNA: TGTGCCAGCAGCTTAGGAGAGCTCTATGGCTACACCTTC
CDR3: CASSLGELYGYTF

V: TRBV15
D: TRBD2
J: TRBJ2-1
size: -
DNA: TGTGCCACCAGCAGCCTTGTGGAGGGACTACTCCCCTTATACGACAATGAGCAGTTCTTC
CDR3: CATSSLVEGLLPLYDNEQFF

V: TRBV9
D: -
J: TRBJ2-7
size: -
DNA: TGTGCCAGCAGCGCGGACTGGATCTCCTACGAGCAGTACTTC
CDR3: CASSADWISYEQYF

V: TRBV29-1
D: TRBD1
J: TRBJ2-5
size: -
DNA: TGCAGCGTTGAAGATCCAGGGGGCAAAGAGACCCAGTACTTC
CDR3: CSVEDPGGKETQYF

V: TRBV7-2
D: TRBD1
J: TRBJ1-1
size: -
DNA: TGTGCCAGCAGCCCAACAGGGGGCGTTACTGAAGCTTTCTTT
CDR3: CASSPTGGVTEAFF

V: TRBV11-3
D: -
J: TRBJ2-1
size: few
DNA: TGTGCCAGCAGCCCAAGACAGACCAATGAGCAGTTCTTC
CDR3: CASSPRQTNEQFF

V: TRBV7-3
D: -
J: TRBJ2-3
size: -
DNA: TGTGCCAGCAGCTTTCAAACTAAGGGCACAGATACGCAGTATTTT
CDR3: CASSFQTKGTDTQYF